This entry concerns a single T cell receptor (beta chain). The data were obtained in a study of CD8 T cells in Susac syndrome. With random hexamers, 0.5 to 1 ug RNA was reverse transcribed. An immunoSEQ multiplex PCR generated amplified TCR beta CDR3 products spanning 54 Vbeta and 13 Jbeta. MiXCR was run by TCRdb on the immunoSEQ multiplex PCR reads, yielding one entry per CDR3 protein. The sample holds 180,000 or so distinct CDR3 sequences, about 94% seen once. In blood CD8+ and CD4+ T cells, TCR beta underwent sequencing. Matching for age and sex applied to the controls, who were healthy donors. Purification of the CD8+ and CD4+ T cells relied on negative isolation, and TEMRA cells underwent FACS enrichment. V lost 4 bases to trimming and J lost 2 bases, with 9 bases between them. This CDR3 has 13 residues. Germline V gives CDR1 SGDLS, CDR2 YYNGEE.

The sequenced sample consisted of CD4+ T cells from PBMCs. V gene TRBV9 combines with J gene TRBJ2-5, with D maybe TRBD1 (5 bases). The TCR sequence derives from a human donor in good health. The CDR3 region has the DNA TGTGCCAGCAGCAGGGGCTCTCAAGAGACCCAGTACTTC. Protein product: CASSRGSQETQYF.